This entry describes one TCR beta chain. CDR3 length: 16 residues. V trimming: 0 bases; J trimming: 5 bases; junction bases outside the gene matches: 5. The germline CDR1 and CDR2 sequences are MNHEY and SVGAGI. The sample belongs to a study of long-term antiretroviral therapy in people with HIV. Per donor, a minimum of one pre-ART and a minimum of two post-ART PBMC samples were available. Runs used v3.0 of the immunoSEQ assay and were done at survey level. Sequenced by immunoSEQ multiplex PCR; TCRdb stores in-frame clones only, minus some. The table records approximately 25,000 clones, about 79% of them present only once.

The gene calls are TRBV6-5 and TRBJ1-5; TRBD1 matches 9 bases. The receptor's source is a middle-aged man with HIV. Sequences were derived from unsorted PBMCs, sampled 3 years after starting antiretroviral therapy. Written as DNA, the CDR3 is TGTGCCAGCAGTTACTCCGGACAGGGGTTCCATCAGCCCCAGCATTTT. Residues: CASSYSGQGFHQPQHF.